Sequencing of this TCR beta chain was carried out in a study of shared clonotypes between healthy human individuals. The CDR3 runs to 14 residues. Trimming stripped 4 bases from V and 4 bases from J, with 14 bases between. From germline, CDR1 is LGHNA and CDR2 YSLEER. Genomic DNA belonging to each subset was distributed in equal measure over several immunoSEQ plates. In the authors' methods: There were no quality scores in the junction-only immunoSEQ sequences, so filtering differed. TCRdb keeps only in-frame clones here, not all; method: immunoSEQ multiplex PCR. V and J calls and clone size are as listed in that table; D and trimming were resolved from the DNA. The data contain 600,000 to 750,000 clones, less than 95% of them seen just once; the ten biggest clones take up 30% to 35%.

The chain links TRBV4-3 to TRBJ2-7; the D gene is possibly TRBD2 (7 bases). The receptor was derived from a man aged 18 to 30 in good health. Some clones in this sample may be carry-over from other donors' samples. Material: memory CD8+ T cells from PBMCs. Subset described: CD45RO+ cells pooled with CCR7-negative TemRA cells. The CDR3 coding sequence is TGCGCCAGCAGCCCCAGCAGGGGAGGGTACGAGCAGTACTTC. Its translation is CASSPSRGGYEQYF.